Shown below are 19 T cell receptor delta chains from a single sample sequenced in a study of gamma-delta T cells after stem cell transplantation. TCRdb re-processed the RT-PCR reads using CATT. The sample yields approximately 2,500 delta-chain clones, about a sixth seen once. Material: gamma-delta T cells. The receptors shown here come from a human donor. It is not recorded whose cells these are; they may come from a transplant donor.

V usage is TRDV1 and J usage is TRDJ1, with 12 bases that match TRDD3. The CDR3 runs to 21 residues. CDR1 TSWWSYY and CDR2 QGS come from the germline V gene. Trimming cost V 4 bases and J 0 bases; bases outside gene matches: 18. CDR3 residues: CALGGILLLGDTVGYTDKLIF. CDR3 DNA sequence: TGTGCTCTTGGGGGCATTCTCTTACTGGGGGATACAGTCGGGTACACCGATAAACTCATCTTT.

With regard to this clone: Possible read error: a much larger clone is one base away. Other DNA sequences in the same sample also yield this CDR3. The CDR3 region is CALGERWPSLLGDTFYHTDKLIF. The CDR3, as DNA: TGTGCTCTTGGGGAACGTTGGCCTTCCTTACTGGGGGATACTTTTTATCACACGGATAAACTCATCTTT. The chain combines TRDV1 with TRDJ1; TRDD3 agrees at 12 bases. The germline CDR1 and CDR2 sequences are TSWWSYY and QGS. The CDR3 runs to 23 residues.

As regards this clone: An end of the junction does not agree with germline; a read error may underlie this. The chain has TRDV2 and TRDJ3; possibly TRDD3 for D (5 bases). TCRdb is silent on the J gene; assignment here came from matching the DNA to germline. Germline CDR1 GEAIGNYY, CDR2 EKD. This CDR3 has 20 amino acids. This CDR3 reads CACDTVGRGWSSWDTRKMFF. CDR3 nucleotides: TGTGCCTGTGACACCGTCGGAAGGGGCTGGAGCTCCTGGGACACCCGAAAGATGTTTTTC.

This clone turned up a few times. This may be a read error, as it is one base from a much larger clone. The genes are TRDV3 and TRDJ1, with TRDD3 as a possible D gene (5 bases). CDR1 and CDR2 (germline): TVYSNPD, GDNSRS (reference sequence). This CDR3 is built from 17 residues. The V and J ends lost 5 bases and 0 bases respectively, with 25 bases between them. The CDR3 protein is CARKRRSSPGDTDKLIF. The CDR3, as DNA: TGTGCCCGCAAACGACGTTCGTCCCCGGGGGACACCGATAAACTCATCTTT.

Notes on this clone: This clone may be a read error of a much larger clone one base away. The chain is built from TRDV2 and TRDJ3, with 11 bases fitting TRDD3. The CDR3 has 20 amino acids. Germline V lookup: CDR1 GEAIGNYY, CDR2 EKD. CDR3: CARDTKYWGICSWDTRQMFF. The CDR3 DNA sequence: TGTGCCCGTGACACGAAGTACTGGGGGATATGCTCCTGGGACACCCGACAGATGTTTTTC.

The chain is built from TRDV1 and TRDJ2; 9 bases are a match to TRDD3. TCRdb carries no J gene annotation; the J gene was assigned here by matching the DNA with germline. CDR3 length: 22 residues. Germline V CDR1 and CDR2: TSWWSYY, QGS. V shed 1 base and J 1 base; nucleotides not matched to a gene: 19. CDR3 region: CALGEHSINWGRKYRLTAQLFF. The CDR3 coding sequence is TGTGCTCTTGGGGAACACTCCATTAACTGGGGGAGAAAATATCGTTTGACAGCACAACTCTTCTTT.

By sample fraction, this clone is large (0.1 to 1%). This sample also contains other DNA sequences that code for the same CDR3. The chain employs TRDV2 and TRDJ2, with D perhaps matching TRDD3 (5 bases). V lost 0 bases and J lost 0, with 16 bases in between. The germline CDR1 and CDR2 sequences are GEAIGNYY and EKD. This CDR3 comprises 18 residues. CDR3 amino acids: CACDTGRGVSALTAQLFF. The CDR3, as DNA: TGTGCCTGTGACACCGGGCGGGGGGTCTCAGCTTTGACAGCACAACTCTTCTTT.

Relative to its sample, this clone is large (0.1 to 1%). Other DNA variants within this sample encode the same CDR3. The chain uses TRDV1 and TRDJ1, with TRDD3 matching 12 bases. The germline gives CDR1 TSWWSYY, CDR2 QGS. The junction had 12 bases not matched to a gene; V was cut back by 4 bases and J by 0 bases. The CDR3 covers 19 residues. CDR3 protein: CALGAFLLGDTLYTDKLIF. CDR3 bases: TGTGCTCTTGGGGCATTTCTTCTGGGGGATACGCTCTACACCGATAAACTCATCTTT.

Relative to its sample, this clone is large. Different DNA sequences within this sample yield the same CDR3. CDR3 protein: CACDWGIRWDTRQMFF. CDR3 sequence (DNA): TGTGCCTGTGACTGGGGGATACGCTGGGACACCCGACAGATGTTTTTC. This chain connects TRDV2 to TRDJ3; 11 bases match TRDD3. V lost 3 bases to trimming and J lost 3 bases; unmatched junction nucleotides: 0. Germline-derived CDR1 and CDR2 are GEAIGNYY and EKD. The CDR3 has 16 amino acids.

Only a few counts were recorded for this clone. One end of the junction fails to match germline, which may point to a read error. The J gene is TRDJ1, the V gene TRDV1; D unclear. The CDR3 has 16 residues. From germline, CDR1 is TSWWSYY and CDR2 QGS. CDR3 region: CALGEPRRIHTDKLTF. The CDR3 nucleotides read TGTGCTCTTGGGGAACCTCGAAGGATTCACACCGATAAACTCACCTTT.

The V call is TRDV1, the J call TRDJ1; the match to TRDD3 covers 7 bases. The CDR3 extends over 21 amino acids. Unmatched junction bases numbered 21, after V lost 0 bases and J lost 2 bases. The germline gives CDR1 TSWWSYY, CDR2 QGS. The chain's CDR3 is CALGELIFPAVADTETDKLIF. The CDR3 DNA reads TGTGCTCTTGGGGAACTAATCTTCCCGGCCGTGGCGGATACGGAAACCGATAAACTCATCTTT.

By share of the sample, this clone is large. The CDR3 reads CAASFSRVDKLIF. The CDR3 bases are TGTGCAGCAAGCTTCTCGAGGGTCGATAAACTCATCTTT. V is TRAV29/DV5 and J is TRDJ1, with D unresolved. V was pared by 1 base and J by 4 bases, with 11 bases between. CDR3 length equals 13 residues. Germline values: CDR1 NSMFDY, CDR2 ISSIKDK.

In regard to this clone: A junction boundary mismatches the germline segment, possibly from a read error. Other DNA sequences from this sample encode an identical CDR3 as well. The chain combines TRDV2 with TRDJ1, with D possibly matching TRDD3 (5 bases). Germline V gene sequence: CDR1 GEAIGNYY, CDR2 EKD. CDR3 length equals 14 residues. CDR3 sequence (DNA): TGCGCCTGTGACGTACTGGAGGATACCGATAAACTCATCTTT. Amino acid sequence: CACDVLEDTDKLIF.

With regard to this clone: This clone may be a read error of a much larger clone one base away. The rearrangement uses TRDV1 and TRDJ2, with 10 bases matching TRDD3. TCRdb leaves out the J gene; it was filled in here by matching the DNA to germline. CDR1 is TSWWSYY, CDR2 QGS, per germline. The CDR3 runs to 23 residues. J was trimmed by 7 bases and V by 2 bases; bases with no gene match: 28. CDR3 in DNA: TGTGCTCTTGGGGAAGGGTGGGGACGTCCCGGGGGATACGTGAGGGGCCTGGTAGCACAACTCTTCTTT. It specifies CALGEGWGRPGGYVRGLVAQLFF.

This clone has a handful of counts. An end of the junction does not agree with germline; a read error may underlie this. Within the sample, other DNA sequences also encode this same CDR3. This chain joins TRDV2 and TRDJ2, with TRDD3 matching over 8 bases. Germline loops: CDR1 GEAIGNYY, CDR2 EKD. The CDR3 sequence is 15 residues long. For the CDR3, the DNA is TGTGCCTGTGACACCGTCGGTGGGGATACAGCACACCTCTTCTTT. It encodes CACDTVGGDTAHLFF.

This clone was seen once. The chain joins TRDV1 to TRDJ1, with 13 bases lining up with TRDD3. TCRdb supplies no J gene; here it was assigned by aligning the nucleotide sequence to germline. V was pared by 4 bases and J by 1 base, with 27 bases of the junction left unmatched. The CDR3 sequence is 24 residues long. From germline, CDR1 is TSWWSYY and CDR2 QGS. The CDR3 DNA reads TGTGCTCTTGGGGGACCCCCTAGTACACGCCCGTACTGGGGGATACGGATGGGCACCGATAAACTCATCTTT. Translating it yields CALGGPPSTRPYWGIRMGTDKLIF.

Regarding this clone: Since a much larger clone is just one base distant, this may be a read error. No V gene was called, and the J gene is TRDJ3; TRDD3, the D gene given by the table, was not confirmed from the DNA. CDR3 length: 20 amino acids. The DNA for the CDR3 is TGTGCCTGCGACACCGTTTCTCCGGGGGTTTCCTCCTGGGACACCCGACAGATGTTTTTC. Its protein is CACDTVSPGVSSWDTRQMFF.

Of note for this clone: A much larger clone differs from this one at a single base, so this may be a read error. V gene TRDV2 combines with J gene TRDJ2, with 7 nucleotides matching TRDD3. V was clipped by 4 bases and J by 0 bases; unmatched bases: 10. CDR3 length equals 17 residues. The germline gives CDR1 GEAIGNYY, CDR2 EKD. DNA of the CDR3: TGTGCCTGTGATACTGTACTGGGGCATACTTTGACAGCACAACTCTTCTTT. Protein sequence: CACDTVLGHTLTAQLFF.

A note on this clone: Given a far larger clone just one base away, this is likely a sequencing read error. The V and J genes are TRDV2 and TRDJ1; 8 nucleotides line up with TRDD3. This CDR3 has 17 residues. Germline V lookup: CDR1 GEAIGNYY, CDR2 EKD. The CDR3 DNA is TGTGCCTGTGACACCTTAAGAGGGGATACTAAGACCGATAAACTCACCTTT. Amino acids: CACDTLRGDTKTDKLTF.